This T cell receptor beta chain was recorded in a study of identical twins (dated by TCRdb to 2016 to 2017). About the full investigation: To test whether fetal clonotypes persist, this study deep-sequenced TCR alpha and beta repertoires from monozygotic twins, from unrelated adults of various ages, and from cord blood. To rule out contamination, replicate twin experiments were performed at different times with different library preparation protocols. Overall results and qualifications from the work: Excess twin sharing in beta out-of-frame sequences was weaker because fewer shared sequences lowered the signal-to-noise ratio. Because the same donors could not be followed over many years, the conclusions depended on cross-sectional statistical analysis. Zero-insertion analyses could be partly confounded by invariant T cells such as MAIT and iNKT, though diverse VJ usage argued against such confounding for most clonotypes. Compared with coincidental sharing between unrelated individuals, out-of-frame TCR alpha sequences shared between twins showed an excess of sequences with low generation probability. Fewer insertions were carried by abundant cord blood beta clonotypes, a similar but weaker trend appeared in young adult naive repertoires, and no such trend appeared in memory repertoires. In monozygotic twins, out-of-frame TCR alpha sharing was systematically underestimated by recombination models, although the models agreed with sharing between unrelated individuals.

Only healthy Caucasian donors were included. Miltenyi CD45RO+ enrichment and human naive T-cell isolation kits were used to isolate memory (CD45RO+) and naive T cells from PBMC. The CDR3 runs 15 residues from the cysteine to the phenylalanine. The sequence is cut down to CDR3 DNA, 45 bases in frame from base 1. Ends trimmed: V by 9 bases, J by 3 bases; bases unmatched to a gene: 8. CDR1 LNHDA and CDR2 SQIVND were looked up in the germline V gene (reference sequence). The count of this clonotype is one. The specificity of this receptor is unknown. No per-base quality is available; no much larger clone lies one base away. Single-read evidence is weak. The library was produced with 5' RACE. Sequenced using an Illumina HiSeq 2000. A universal primer binding site was introduced by template switching, and a unique molecular identifier was present in the final cDNA, enabling accurate counting of TCR cDNA molecules. First-strand cDNA for TCR alpha and beta chains was synthesized from specific primers in the conserved constant-segment region. To control for contamination, every cDNA library carried two barcodes: a SMART-Mk sample barcode plus Illumina barcodes. Two successive PCR steps introduced TruSeq adapter sequences along with Illumina sample barcodes. The TCR alpha and beta cDNA libraries were sequenced on the Illumina HiSeq platform using custom primers. The authors processed their data as follows. Unique molecular identifiers were extracted from raw reads with MiGEC, and CDR3 positions were determined with MiXCR. For each individual, recombination models were inferred using an EM algorithm with the repgenHMM and IGoR tools. The tcR package in R was used for shared clonotype analysis, with sharing normalized by the product of cloneset sizes. To study raw recombination without the effects of thymic and clonal selection, out-of-frame nonproductive sequences were analyzed. The raw public data were reprocessed by TCRdb itself: fastp quality trimming at Q25, MiXCR clonotype calling, in-frame beta chains only. Duplicate CDR3 protein sequences are folded into a single record with the most common DNA and genes. V and J calls and clone size were set by TCRdb, not the authors. The sample table lists about 210,000 distinct CDR3 sequences, roughly a tenth of them with a count of one. Clones ranked in the top ten supply about 5.2% of the sample.

The V gene is TRBV19 and the J gene is TRBJ2-1, with 10 junctional bases fitting TRBD2. The clonotype was recovered from a woman between 18 and 30 years old in good health. The sample consisted of memory (CD45RO+) T cells sorted from blood. This specimen's cell subset or site label, interpreted: CD45RO+ enriched T cells. The nucleotide sequence reads as follows: TGTGCCAGCACACGACTAGCGGGCGTCTACAATGAGCAGTTCTTC. Protein translation: CASTRLAGVYNEQFF.